These 24 T cell receptor beta chains were sequenced from one sample in a study of T cell clonality in common variable immunodeficiency. Libraries were prepared by immunoSEQ multiplex PCR; TCRdb keeps only in-frame clonotypes and omits some of them. Listed for the sample are around 60,000 clones, none seen a single time. The sample comprised peripheral blood mononuclear cells. The origin of the receptors is a person aged 18 to 75 in good health.

There are many counts of this clone. The read ends 3 residues early relative to the CDR3; the germline J gene fills the gap. This chain links TRBV5-6 with TRBJ1-6; maybe TRBD1 (6 bases). CDR3 size: 15 residues. Germline CDR1 SGHDT, CDR2 YYEEEE. V gave up 4 bases and J gave up 4 bases, with 12 bases separating them. The CDR3 is CASSRGGGYNSPLHF. The covered CDR3 bases are TGTGCCAGCAGCCGGGGGGGCGGATATAATTCACCC.

The table lists this clone with many counts. The CDR3 end lies 3 residues beyond the end of the read and is filled in from the germline J gene. V and J are TRBV6-1 and TRBJ1-1, with D hard to call. V dropped 3 bases and J dropped 0 bases, with 5 bases sitting between them. The CDR3 has 13 amino acids. CDR1 MNHNS and CDR2 SASEGT come from the germline V gene. The CDR3 here is CASSDQMNTEAFF. CDR3 DNA, as far as it was read: TGTGCCAGCAGTGATCAGATGAACACTGAA.

This clone has a count of ten or more. The sequenced fragment ends 3 residues before the CDR3 boundary, so the rest is inferred from the germline J gene. This chain uses TRBV19 with TRBJ1-5, with a possible D match to TRBD1 (6 bases). Trimming cost V 7 bases and J 4 bases, with 14 bases left between them. Germline CDR1 is LNHDA and CDR2 is SQIVND (reference sequence). The CDR3 has 14 amino acids. Incomplete CDR3 DNA: TGTGCCAGTAAGGGGGGGACGGTTAATCAGCCC. Amino acid sequence: CASKGGTVNQP. The whole CDR3 is CASKGGTVNQPQHF.

This clone was seen at least ten times. Coverage ceases 3 residues before the CDR3 finishes, and the germline J gene fills in the end. The chain combines TRBV29-1 with TRBJ2-5; D call uncertain. Germline assignment: CDR1 SQVTM and CDR2 ANQGSEA. Trimming left V 6 bases short and J 5 bases short, with 16 bases between. CDR3 length: 13 residues. CDR3 DNA, as far as it was read: TGCAGCGTCGCCCAAACAAGAATGGAGACC. Its translation: CSVAQTRMET. The full CDR3 protein is CSVAQTRMETQYF.

This clone was counted many times. Read sequence stops 3 residues before the CDR3 end, and the germline J gene provides the missing end. The chain carries TRBV19 and TRBJ2-1, with D unclear. Trimming removed 6 bases from V and 4 bases from J, with 10 bases in between. The CDR3 has 13 amino acids. CDR1 and CDR2 (germline): LNHDA, SQIVND (reference sequence). The part of the CDR3 DNA that was read is TGTGCCAGTAGCGATACAGTATACAATGAG. It encodes CASSDTVYNE. The entire CDR3 protein reads CASSDTVYNEQFF.

This clone was counted many times. Read data end 3 residues before the CDR3 end; the end is taken from the germline J gene. This chain connects TRBV5-1 to TRBJ2-7; D perhaps matches TRBD1 (5 bases). This CDR3 spans 14 amino acids. Trimming removed 0 bases from V and 6 bases from J, with 13 bases in between. Per germline, CDR1 SGHRS and CDR2 YFSETQ. The DNA read from the CDR3 is TGCGCCAGCAGCTTGGGCAGGGAAGCGTCCGAG. It codes for CASSLGREASE. The full-length CDR3 reads as CASSLGREASEQYF.

This clone was recorded many times. The observed sequence ends 3 residues before the CDR3 terminus, with the missing tail filled in from the germline J gene. This chain links TRBV19 with TRBJ1-5; a weak D match, TRBD1 (6 bases). V shed 10 bases and J shed 7 bases, with 23 bases lying between them. Germline CDR1 reads LNHDA; CDR2 reads SQIVND (reference sequence). This CDR3 region has 15 residues. The CDR3 region is CATGIRDTKGQPQHF. CDR3 DNA, as far as it was read: TGTGCCACCGGGATTCGGGACACCAAAGGGCAGCCC.

In its sample, this clone was seen many times. Read sequence stops 3 residues before the CDR3 end, and the germline J gene provides the missing end. The V call is TRBV4-1, the J call TRBJ2-5, with a tentative D call TRBD2 (5 bases). Trimming removed 3 bases from V and 5 bases from J, with 10 bases in between. This CDR3 comprises 13 residues. Germline V CDR1 and CDR2: MGHRA, YSYEKL. The part of the CDR3 DNA that was read is TGCGCCAGCAGCCAGAGGGCCCGGGAGACC. It is translated as CASSQRARET. The CDR3, in full, reads CASSQRARETQYF.

This clone showed up many times. The read halts 3 residues ahead of the CDR3 end, with the missing end drawn from the germline J gene. The genes are TRBV28 and TRBJ2-1; D is uncertain. The CDR3 runs to 14 residues. In germline, CDR1 is MDHEN, CDR2 SYDVKM. Trimming left V 5 bases short and J 0 bases short, with 8 bases between. CDR3 sequence reads: CASSQASSYNEQFF. The part of the CDR3 DNA that was read is TGTGCCAGCAGTCAGGCGAGCTCCTACAATGAG. The variable domain in full, completed from reference TRBV28 and TRBJ2-1, reads DVKVTQSSRYLVKRTGEKVFLECVQDMDHENMFWYRQDPGLGLRLIYFSYDVKMKEKGDIPEGYSVSREKKERFSLILESASTNQTSMYLCASSQASSYNEQFFGPGTRLTVL.

The sample holds many counts of this clone. The sequence runs out 3 residues before the end of the CDR3; the remainder is reconstructed from the germline J gene. The genes are TRBV29-1 and TRBJ1-6; 7 nucleotides agree with TRBD1. The trim removed 5 bases at V and 9 bases at J, leaving 4 bases unmatched. The CDR3 is 12 residues long. Per the germline V gene, CDR1 is SQVTM and CDR2 is ANQGSEA. The CDR3: CSVRQGGSPLHF. The covered CDR3 bases are TGCAGCGTTAGACAGGGTGGTTCACCC.

This clone was recorded many times. Read sequence stops 3 residues before the CDR3 end, and the germline J gene provides the missing end. This chain uses TRBV7-9 with TRBJ2-5; TRBD1 might be the D (6 bases). This CDR3 is 15 amino acids long. CDR1 is SEHNR and CDR2 is FQNEAQ in the germline V gene (reference sequence). V was clipped by 4 bases and J by 4 bases, with 16 bases between them. Here the CDR3 reads CASSWTAPKGETQYF. The sequenced part of the CDR3 DNA is TGTGCCAGCAGCTGGACAGCTCCGAAGGGAGAGACC.

This clone was recorded many times. The read comes to an end 3 residues before the CDR3 does, leaving the germline J gene to fill in the end. V gene TRBV20-1 combines with J gene TRBJ2-7; the D gene is possibly TRBD1 (5 bases). The V gene lost 6 bases and the J gene lost 6 bases, with 15 bases spanning the gap. The CDR3 is made up of 12 amino acids. Germline V gene data show CDR1 as DFQATT and CDR2 as SNEGSKA (reference sequence). This CDR3 reads CSALRVGSEQYF. Partial CDR3 DNA: TGCAGTGCACTCAGGGTTGGTAGCGAG.

This clone was seen repeatedly, ten times or more. The read finishes 3 residues shy of the CDR3 end, and the germline J gene is used to complete it. The chain links TRBV29-1 to TRBJ1-2, with 8 nucleotides matching TRBD1. Germline CDR1 is SQVTM and CDR2 is ANQGSEA. CDR3 length: 12 amino acids. The junction had 2 bases not matched to a gene; V was cut back by 4 bases and J by 4 bases. The CDR3 region is CSVAGTGYGYTF. The sequenced CDR3 bases are TGCAGCGTTGCCGGGACAGGCTATGGC.

This clone has at least ten counts. The CDR3: CSVVGRFSQETQYF. The DNA read from the CDR3 is TGCAGCGTTGTTGGCCGCTTCTCACAAGAGACC. The chain links TRBV29-1 to TRBJ2-5, with D uncertain. The CDR3 is cut off 3 residues early in the read; its end comes from the germline J gene. With 4 bases removed from V and 2 bases from J, the gap between germline ends came to 14 bases. The CDR3 runs 14 residues. Germline loops: CDR1 SQVTM, CDR2 ANQGSEA.

This clone was detected only a few times. The read halts 3 residues ahead of the CDR3 end, with the missing end drawn from the germline J gene. The chain links TRBV19 to TRBJ2-7; tentative D call: TRBD2 (5 bases). Germline lookup yields CDR1 LNHDA and CDR2 SQIVND (reference sequence). The CDR3 is made up of 17 amino acids. Between the trimmed V and J ends, which lost 7 bases and 2 bases, there was a span of 24 bases. The DNA read from the CDR3 is TGTGCCAGTACCCACCCCCCCCGGATCGGGGTTACCTACGAG. Translated: CASTHPPRIGVTYE. The entire CDR3 protein reads CASTHPPRIGVTYEQYF.

This clone was detected ten times or more. The read terminates 3 residues ahead of where the CDR3 ends, so the germline J gene completes it. This chain connects TRBV20-1 to TRBJ2-3, with 12 positions matching TRBD2. CDR1 is DFQATT and CDR2 is SNEGSKA in the germline V gene (reference sequence). The CDR3 length is 16 residues. Trimming at V came to 3 bases and at J to 4 bases, leaving 8 bases not matched to a gene. This chain's CDR3 is CSASLTSGGQADTQYF. The part of the CDR3 DNA that was read is TGCAGTGCTAGTCTGACTAGCGGGGGACAGGCAGATACG.

This clone was observed many times. The read ends 3 residues before the CDR3 terminus; that terminus is restored from the germline J gene. The gene calls are TRBV27 and TRBJ1-5, with D perhaps TRBD1 (6 bases). The CDR3 has 15 amino acids. V was trimmed by 5 bases and J by 5 bases, leaving 16 bases between them. Germline V lookup: CDR1 MNHEY, CDR2 SMNVEV (reference sequence). CDR3 loop: CASSADGTSYQPQHF. CDR3 bases read: TGTGCCAGCAGTGCGGACGGGACAAGTTATCAGCCC.

This clone was observed many times. The read ends 3 residues shy of where the CDR3 ends; the end is completed using the germline J gene. The gene calls are TRBV29-1 and TRBJ2-3; 11 bases map to TRBD2. After removal of 4 bases from V and 1 base from J, the junction contained 4 bases not matched to a gene. The germline gives CDR1 SQVTM, CDR2 ANQGSEA. The CDR3 consists of 15 residues. The CDR3 spells CSVVGTSGGTDTQYF. CDR3 bases read: TGCAGCGTTGTTGGGACTAGCGGTGGCACAGATACG.

This clone has a count of ten or more. The CDR3 extends 3 residues past the end of the read, so its final part is completed from the germline J gene. The chain carries TRBV9 and TRBJ2-7; possible D gene TRBD1, 5 bases. The V and J ends lost 5 bases and 3 bases respectively, with 15 bases between them. In germline, CDR1 is SGDLS, CDR2 YYNGEE. The CDR3 loop spans 14 amino acids. The CDR3 region is CASSRTLFNYEQYF. The CDR3 bases that were read are TGTGCCAGCAGTCGGACATTGTTTAACTACGAG.

This clone appeared many times. The CDR3 end is not reached by the read, which stops 3 residues before it; the germline J gene fills it in. The chain combines TRBV20-1 with TRBJ2-2, with D possibly being TRBD1 (5 bases). Trimming shortened V by 5 bases and J by 2 bases, and 24 bases separated the two germline ends. Germline CDR1 and CDR2: DFQATT and SNEGSKA (reference sequence). The CDR3 consists of 18 residues. The CDR3 protein is CSAYMPPTDRINTGELFF. The CDR3 bases that were read are TGCAGTGCTTACATGCCCCCTACAGACAGAATAAACACCGGGGAG.

This clone was found many times. The CDR3 end lies 3 residues beyond the end of the read and is filled in from the germline J gene. This chain connects TRBV30 to TRBJ1-1; 11 nucleotides line up with TRBD1. The germline V gene encodes CDR1 GTSNPN and CDR2 SVGIG (reference sequence). The trim removed 4 bases at V and 6 bases at J, leaving 10 bases unmatched. This CDR3 contains 15 residues. CDR3 loop: CAWNPKGQGGAEAFF. The covered CDR3 bases are TGTGCCTGGAACCCGAAGGGACAGGGGGGCGCTGAA.

There are many counts of this clone. The read terminates 3 residues ahead of where the CDR3 ends, so the germline J gene completes it. The rearrangement uses TRBV20-1 and TRBJ1-6; 8 bases are shared with TRBD1. CDR3 length: 14 amino acids. Germline trimming cut 6 bases from V and 5 bases from J; bases unmatched to any gene: 6. Germline lookup yields CDR1 DFQATT and CDR2 SNEGSKA (reference sequence). CDR3 DNA (partial): TGCAGTGCCTGCGGGACAGGAGATAATTCACCC. It codes for CSACGTGDNSP. The whole CDR3 sequence is CSACGTGDNSPLHF.

This clone was observed at least ten times. The read ends 3 residues shy of where the CDR3 ends; the end is completed using the germline J gene. The V and J genes are TRBV20-1 and TRBJ1-1, with 7 positions matching TRBD1. Unmatched junction bases numbered 5, after V lost 3 bases and J lost 7 bases. The CDR3 runs to 12 residues. Germline V CDR1 and CDR2: DFQATT, SNEGSKA (reference sequence). The CDR3 reads CSASSGGSEAFF. The DNA read from the CDR3 is TGCAGTGCTAGCTCAGGGGGAAGTGAA.

CDR3 amino acids: CASSLDRGGPDTQYF. The CDR3 DNA, read in part, is TGTGCCAGCAGCTTAGACAGGGGAGGCCCGGATACG. This chain connects TRBV7-3 to TRBJ2-3; 8 nucleotides match TRBD1. Read data end 3 residues before the CDR3 end; the end is taken from the germline J gene. CDR3 length equals 15 residues. Losses at the gene ends were 2 bases for V and 6 bases for J; bases not matched to a gene: 7. CDR1 and CDR2 from the germline V gene are SGHTA and FQGTGA.